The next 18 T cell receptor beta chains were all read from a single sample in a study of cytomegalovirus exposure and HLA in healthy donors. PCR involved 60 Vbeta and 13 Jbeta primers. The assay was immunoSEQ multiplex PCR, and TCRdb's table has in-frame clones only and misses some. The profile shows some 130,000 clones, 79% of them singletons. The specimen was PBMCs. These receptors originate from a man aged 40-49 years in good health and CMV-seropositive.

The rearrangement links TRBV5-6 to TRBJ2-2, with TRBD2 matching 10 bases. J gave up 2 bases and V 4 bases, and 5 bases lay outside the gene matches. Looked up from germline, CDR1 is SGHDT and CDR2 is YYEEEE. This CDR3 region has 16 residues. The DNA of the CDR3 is TGTGCCAGCAGCCCCCGGACTAGCGGTAACACCGGGGAGCTGTTTTTT. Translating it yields CASSPRTSGNTGELFF.

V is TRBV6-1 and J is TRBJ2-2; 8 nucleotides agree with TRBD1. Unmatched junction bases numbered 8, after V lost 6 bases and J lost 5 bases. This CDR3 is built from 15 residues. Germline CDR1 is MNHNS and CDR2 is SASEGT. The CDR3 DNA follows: TGTGCCAGCAGGGGGACAGGCTGGGCAACCGGGGAGCTGTTTTTT. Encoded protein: CASRGTGWATGELFF.

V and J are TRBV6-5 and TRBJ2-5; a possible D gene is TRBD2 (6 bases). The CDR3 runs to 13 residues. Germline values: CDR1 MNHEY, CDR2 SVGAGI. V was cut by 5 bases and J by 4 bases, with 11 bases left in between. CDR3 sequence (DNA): TGTGCCAGCAGTCTACGGAGGGGAGAGACCCAGTACTTC. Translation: CASSLRRGETQYF.

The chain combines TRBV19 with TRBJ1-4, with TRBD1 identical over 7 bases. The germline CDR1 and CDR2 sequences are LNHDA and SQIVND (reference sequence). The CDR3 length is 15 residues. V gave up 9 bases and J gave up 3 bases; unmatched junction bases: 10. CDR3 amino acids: CASEGTGQPNEKLFF. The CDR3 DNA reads TGTGCCAGCGAAGGGACGGGACAGCCTAATGAAAAACTGTTTTTT.

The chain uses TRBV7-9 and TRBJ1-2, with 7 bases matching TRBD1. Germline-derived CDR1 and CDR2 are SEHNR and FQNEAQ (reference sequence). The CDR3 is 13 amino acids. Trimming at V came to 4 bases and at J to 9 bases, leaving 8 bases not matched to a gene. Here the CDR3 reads CASSSSTGVSYTF. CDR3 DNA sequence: TGTGCCAGCAGCTCTTCAACAGGGGTCAGCTACACCTTC.

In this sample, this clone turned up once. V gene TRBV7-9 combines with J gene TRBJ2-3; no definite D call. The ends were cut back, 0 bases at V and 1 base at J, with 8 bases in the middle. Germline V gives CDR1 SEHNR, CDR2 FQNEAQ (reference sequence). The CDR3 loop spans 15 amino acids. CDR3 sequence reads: CASSLAHPGTDTQYF. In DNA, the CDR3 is TGTGCCAGCAGCTTAGCGCACCCGGGCACAGATACGCAGTATTTT. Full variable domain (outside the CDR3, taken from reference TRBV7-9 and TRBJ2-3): DTGVSQNPRHKITKRGQNVTFRCDPISEHNRLYWYRQTLGQGPEFLTYFQNEAQLEKSRLLSDRFSAERPKGSFSTLEIQRTEQGDSAMYLCASSLAHPGTDTQYFGPGTRLTVL.

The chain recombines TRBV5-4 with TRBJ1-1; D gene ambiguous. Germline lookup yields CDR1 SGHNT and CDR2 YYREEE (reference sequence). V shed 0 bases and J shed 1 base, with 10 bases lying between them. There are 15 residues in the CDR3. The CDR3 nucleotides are TGTGCCAGCAGCTTGGACATCCGTCGGAACACTGAAGCTTTCTTT. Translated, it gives CASSLDIRRNTEAFF.

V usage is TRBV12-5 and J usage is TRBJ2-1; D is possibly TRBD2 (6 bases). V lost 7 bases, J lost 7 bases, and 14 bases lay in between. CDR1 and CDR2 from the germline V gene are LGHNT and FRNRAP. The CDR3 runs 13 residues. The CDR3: CASEREIRNEQFF. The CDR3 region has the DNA TGTGCTAGTGAACGGGAGATCAGGAATGAGCAGTTCTTC.

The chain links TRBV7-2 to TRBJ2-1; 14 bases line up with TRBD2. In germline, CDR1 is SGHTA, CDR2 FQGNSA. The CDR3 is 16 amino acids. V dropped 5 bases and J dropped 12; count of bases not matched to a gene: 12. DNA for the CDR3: TGTGCCAGCAGCCTGTCGACTAGCGGGAGGGCTCTCGGGCAGTTCTTC. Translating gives CASSLSTSGRALGQFF.

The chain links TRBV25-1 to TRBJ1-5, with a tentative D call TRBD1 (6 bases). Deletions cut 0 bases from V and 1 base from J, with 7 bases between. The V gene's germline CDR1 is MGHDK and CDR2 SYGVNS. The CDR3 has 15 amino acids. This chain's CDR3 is CASSEYGGSNQPQHF. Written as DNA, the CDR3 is TGTGCCAGCAGTGAATATGGGGGCAGCAATCAGCCCCAGCATTTT.

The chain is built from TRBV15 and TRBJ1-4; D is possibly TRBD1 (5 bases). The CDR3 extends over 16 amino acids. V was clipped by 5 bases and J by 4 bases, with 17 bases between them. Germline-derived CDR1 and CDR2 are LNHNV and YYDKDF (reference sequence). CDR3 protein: CATSPRTDTLNEKLFF. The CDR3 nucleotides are TGTGCCACCAGCCCCCGAACGGACACCCTTAATGAAAAACTGTTTTTT.

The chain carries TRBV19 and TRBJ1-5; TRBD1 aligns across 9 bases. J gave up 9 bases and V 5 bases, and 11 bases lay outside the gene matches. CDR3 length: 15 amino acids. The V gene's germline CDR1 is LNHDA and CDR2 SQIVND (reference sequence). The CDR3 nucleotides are TGTGCCAGTAGTGCGGGACAGGGCCTAGGGTCGCCCCAGCATTTT. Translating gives CASSAGQGLGSPQHF.

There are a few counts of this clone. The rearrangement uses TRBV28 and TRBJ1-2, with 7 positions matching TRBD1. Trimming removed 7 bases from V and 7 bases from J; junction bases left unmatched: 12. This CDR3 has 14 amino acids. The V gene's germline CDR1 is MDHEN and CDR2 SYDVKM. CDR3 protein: CASTLAQGLGGYTF. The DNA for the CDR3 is TGTGCCAGCACTCTAGCACAGGGGTTGGGTGGCTACACCTTC.

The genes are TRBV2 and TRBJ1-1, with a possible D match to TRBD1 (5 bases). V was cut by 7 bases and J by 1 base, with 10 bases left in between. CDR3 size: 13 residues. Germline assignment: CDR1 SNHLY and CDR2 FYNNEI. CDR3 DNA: TGTGCCAGCACCGCCGACAGGAACACTGAAGCTTTCTTT. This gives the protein CASTADRNTEAFF.

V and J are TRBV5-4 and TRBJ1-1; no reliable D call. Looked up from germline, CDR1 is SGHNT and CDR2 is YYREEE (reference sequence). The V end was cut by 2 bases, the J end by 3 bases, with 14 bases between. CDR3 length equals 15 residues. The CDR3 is CASSFPGGMDTEAFF. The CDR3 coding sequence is TGTGCCAGCAGCTTTCCGGGAGGAATGGACACTGAAGCTTTCTTT.

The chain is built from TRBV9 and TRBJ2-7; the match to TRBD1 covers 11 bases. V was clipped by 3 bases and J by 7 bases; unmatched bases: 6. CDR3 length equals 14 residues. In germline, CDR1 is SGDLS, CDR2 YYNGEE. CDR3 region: CASSEAGQGAEQYF. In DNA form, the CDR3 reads TGTGCCAGCAGCGAAGCAGGACAGGGGGCTGAGCAGTACTTC.

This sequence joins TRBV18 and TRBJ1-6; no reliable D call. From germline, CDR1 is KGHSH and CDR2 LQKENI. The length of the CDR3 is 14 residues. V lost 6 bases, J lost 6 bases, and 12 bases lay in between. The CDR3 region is CASSPTVINSPLHF. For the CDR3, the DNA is TGTGCCAGCTCCCCGACTGTAATTAATTCACCCCTCCACTTT. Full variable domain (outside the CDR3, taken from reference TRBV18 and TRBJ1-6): NAGVMQNPRHLVRRRGQEARLRCSPMKGHSHVYWYRQLPEEGLKFMVYLQKENIIDESGMPKERFSAEFPKEGPSILRIQQVVRGDSAAYFCASSPTVINSPLHFGNGTRLTVT.

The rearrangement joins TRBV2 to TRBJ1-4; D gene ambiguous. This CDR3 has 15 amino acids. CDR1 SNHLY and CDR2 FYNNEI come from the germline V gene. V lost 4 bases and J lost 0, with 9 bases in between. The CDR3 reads CASSGQTATNEKLFF. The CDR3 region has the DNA TGTGCCAGCAGTGGGCAGACTGCAACTAATGAAAAACTGTTTTTT.